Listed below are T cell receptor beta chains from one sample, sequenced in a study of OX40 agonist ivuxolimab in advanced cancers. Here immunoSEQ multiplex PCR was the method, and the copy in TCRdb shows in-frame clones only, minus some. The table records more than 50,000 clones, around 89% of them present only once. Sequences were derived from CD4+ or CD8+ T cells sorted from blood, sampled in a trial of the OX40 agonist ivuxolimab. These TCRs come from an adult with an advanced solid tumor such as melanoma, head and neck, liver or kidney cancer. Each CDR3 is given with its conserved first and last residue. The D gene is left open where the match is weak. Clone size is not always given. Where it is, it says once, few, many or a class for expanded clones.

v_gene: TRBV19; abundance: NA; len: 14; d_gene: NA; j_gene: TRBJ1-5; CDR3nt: TGTGCCAGTAGCAAATATGAGGGCAATCAGCCCCAGCATTTT; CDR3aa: CASSKYEGNQPQHF
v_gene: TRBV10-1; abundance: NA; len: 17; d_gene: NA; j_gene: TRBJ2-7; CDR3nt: TGCGCCAGCAGGGTACCCGGGCTCCTCTTCTACTACGTAGAGCAGTACTTC; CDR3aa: CASRVPGLLFYYVEQYF
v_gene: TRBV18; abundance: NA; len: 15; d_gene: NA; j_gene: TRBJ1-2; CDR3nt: TGTGCCAGCTCACCGGGGAGGAGCAATAACTATGGCTACACCTTC; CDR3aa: CASSPGRSNNYGYTF
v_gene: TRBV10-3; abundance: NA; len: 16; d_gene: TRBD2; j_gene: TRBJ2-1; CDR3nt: TGTGCCATCAGTGGGCTAGCGGGGATCTCCTACAATGAGCAGTTCTTC; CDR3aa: CAISGLAGISYNEQFF
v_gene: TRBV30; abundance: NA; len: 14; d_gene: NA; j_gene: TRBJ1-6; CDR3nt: TGTGCCTGGAAGGTTCGCACGTCTAATTCACCCCTCCACTTT; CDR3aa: CAWKVRTSNSPLHF
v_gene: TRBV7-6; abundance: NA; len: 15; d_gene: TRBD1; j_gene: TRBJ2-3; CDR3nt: TGTGCCAGCAGCTTAGCGGCAGGGGGCCCAGATACGCAGTATTTT; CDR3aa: CASSLAAGGPDTQYF
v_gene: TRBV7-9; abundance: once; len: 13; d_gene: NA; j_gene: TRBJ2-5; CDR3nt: TGTGCCAGCAGCATAAACATGGACGGGGCCCAGTACTTC; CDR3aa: CASSINMDGAQYF
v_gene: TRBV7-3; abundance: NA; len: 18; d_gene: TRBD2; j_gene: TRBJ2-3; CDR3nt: TGTGCCAGCAGCTTAAATCCGACAAGACTAGCGGGAGCAGATACGCAGTATTTT; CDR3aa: CASSLNPTRLAGADTQYF
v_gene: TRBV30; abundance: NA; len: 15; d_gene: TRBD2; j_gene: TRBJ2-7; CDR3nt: TGTGCCTGGAGTCTGGGACTAGCGCCAGCCTACGAGCAGTACTTC; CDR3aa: CAWSLGLAPAYEQYF
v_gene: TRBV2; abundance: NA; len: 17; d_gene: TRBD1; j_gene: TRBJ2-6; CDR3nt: TGTGCCAGCACATTACAGGGGGCCACGACTGGGGCCAACGTCCTGACTTTC; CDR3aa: CASTLQGATTGANVLTF
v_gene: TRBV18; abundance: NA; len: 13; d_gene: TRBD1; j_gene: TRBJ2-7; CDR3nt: TGTGCCAGCTCACGACAGGGGGCGGGCGAGCAGTACTTC; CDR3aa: CASSRQGAGEQYF
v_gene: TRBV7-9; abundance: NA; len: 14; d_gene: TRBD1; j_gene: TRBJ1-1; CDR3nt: TGTGCCAGCAGCTTAGGGACAGGTAACACTGAAGCTTTCTTT; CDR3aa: CASSLGTGNTEAFF
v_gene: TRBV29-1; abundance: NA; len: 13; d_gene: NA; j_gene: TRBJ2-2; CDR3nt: TGCAGCGTTCACTATCACTTGGGCGGGGAGCTGTTTTTT; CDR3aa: CSVHYHLGGELFF
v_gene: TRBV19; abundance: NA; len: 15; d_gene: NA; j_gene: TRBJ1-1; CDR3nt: TGTGCCAGTAGTATAGTGGGCCAGAAGAACACTGAAGCTTTCTTT; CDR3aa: CASSIVGQKNTEAFF
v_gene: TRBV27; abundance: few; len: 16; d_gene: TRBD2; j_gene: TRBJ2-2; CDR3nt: TGTGCCAGCAGTTTCCGCGGCGGGGGGGACACCGGGGAGCTGTTTTTT; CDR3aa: CASSFRGGGDTGELFF
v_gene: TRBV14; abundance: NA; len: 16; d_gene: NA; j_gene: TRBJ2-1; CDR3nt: TGTGCCAGCAGCCAAGATTTCTTGGCAGGGGCAAGTGAGCAGTTCTTC; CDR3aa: CASSQDFLAGASEQFF
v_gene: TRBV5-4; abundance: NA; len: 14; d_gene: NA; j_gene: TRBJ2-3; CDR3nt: TGTGCCAGCAGCCCTCGGGGGCCCACAGATACGCAGTATTTT; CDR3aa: CASSPRGPTDTQYF
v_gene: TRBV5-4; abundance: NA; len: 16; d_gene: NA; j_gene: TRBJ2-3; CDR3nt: TGTGCCAGCAACCCCCTGGGGGACTCTAGCACAGATACGCAGTATTTT; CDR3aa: CASNPLGDSSTDTQYF
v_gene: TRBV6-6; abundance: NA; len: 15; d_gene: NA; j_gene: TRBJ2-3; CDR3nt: TGTGCCAGCAGTTACTCGAGAGGGGACACAGATACGCAGTATTTT; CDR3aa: CASSYSRGDTDTQYF
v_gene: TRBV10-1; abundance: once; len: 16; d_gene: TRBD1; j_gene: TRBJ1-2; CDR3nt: TGCGCCAGCAGTGAGTCGACGGTCACAGGGGTATATGGCTACACCTTC; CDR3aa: CASSESTVTGVYGYTF
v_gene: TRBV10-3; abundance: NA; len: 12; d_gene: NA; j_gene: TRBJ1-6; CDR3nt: TGTGCCATCAGCGGGGGTTCCCCACCCCTCCACTTT; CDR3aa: CAISGGSPPLHF
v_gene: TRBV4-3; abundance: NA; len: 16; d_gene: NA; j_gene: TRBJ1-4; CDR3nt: TGCGCCAGCAGCCAAGTAGGTTCCTGGACTAATGAAAAACTGTTTTTT; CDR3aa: CASSQVGSWTNEKLFF
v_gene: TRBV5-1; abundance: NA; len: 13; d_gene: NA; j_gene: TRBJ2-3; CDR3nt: TGCGCCAGCAGCCCGGACATCACAGATACGCAGTATTTT; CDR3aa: CASSPDITDTQYF
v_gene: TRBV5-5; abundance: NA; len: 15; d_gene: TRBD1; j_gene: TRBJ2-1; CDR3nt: TGTGCCAGCAGCTTGGGACAGGGCGGCTACAATGAGCAGTTCTTC; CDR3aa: CASSLGQGGYNEQFF
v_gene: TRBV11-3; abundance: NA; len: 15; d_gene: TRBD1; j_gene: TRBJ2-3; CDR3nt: TGTGCCAGCGGTACCGGGACAGGCGGCACAGATACGCAGTATTTT; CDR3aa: CASGTGTGGTDTQYF
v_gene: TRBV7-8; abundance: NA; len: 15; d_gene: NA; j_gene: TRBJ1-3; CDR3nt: TGTGCCAGCAGCTTAGTTCGGGGGGGAGGAAACACCATATATTTT; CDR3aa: CASSLVRGGGNTIYF
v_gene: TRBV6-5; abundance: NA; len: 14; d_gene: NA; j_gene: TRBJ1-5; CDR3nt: TGTGCCAGCAGCCTACGGGGGGGGAATCAGCCCCAGCATTTT; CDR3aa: CASSLRGGNQPQHF
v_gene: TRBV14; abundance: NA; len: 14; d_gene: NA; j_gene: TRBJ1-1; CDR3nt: TGTGCCAGCAGCGCCGGGACGGCGAACACTGAAGCTTTCTTT; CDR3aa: CASSAGTANTEAFF
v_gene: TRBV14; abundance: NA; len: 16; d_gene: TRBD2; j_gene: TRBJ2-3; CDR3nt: TGTGCCAGCAGCCAAGGGGGGAGGGCCGACTTGGATACGCAGTATTTT; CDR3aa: CASSQGGRADLDTQYF
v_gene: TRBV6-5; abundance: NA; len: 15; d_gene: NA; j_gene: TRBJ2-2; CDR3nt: TGTGCCAGCAGGTCCGGGACAATTAACACCGGGGAGCTGTTTTTT; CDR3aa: CASRSGTINTGELFF
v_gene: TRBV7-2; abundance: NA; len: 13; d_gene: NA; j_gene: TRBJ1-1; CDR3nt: TGTGCCAGCAGCTCCCCTCGGAACACTGAAGCTTTCTTT; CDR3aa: CASSSPRNTEAFF